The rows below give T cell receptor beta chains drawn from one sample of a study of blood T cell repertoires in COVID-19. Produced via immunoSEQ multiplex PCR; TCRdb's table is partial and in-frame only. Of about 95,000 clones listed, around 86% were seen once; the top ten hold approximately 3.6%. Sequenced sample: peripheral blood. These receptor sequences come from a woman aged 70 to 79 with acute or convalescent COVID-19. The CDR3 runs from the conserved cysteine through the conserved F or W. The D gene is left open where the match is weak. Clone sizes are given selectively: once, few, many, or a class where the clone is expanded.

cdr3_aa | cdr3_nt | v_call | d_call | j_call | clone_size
CASTPGGPQHF | TGTGCCAGTACCCCAGGAGGACCCCAGCATTTT | TRBV19 | NA | TRBJ1-5 | NA
CASSLASTGINYGYTF | TGCGCCAGCAGCTTGGCATCGACAGGAATCAACTATGGCTACACCTTC | TRBV5-1 | NA | TRBJ1-2 | NA
CASSLDPSPYTQYF | TGTGCCAGCAGCTTAGATCCGAGTCCATATACGCAGTATTTT | TRBV11-2 | NA | TRBJ2-3 | NA
CASSPQGGDEKLFF | TGTGCCAGCTCACCGCAGGGCGGGGACGAAAAACTGTTTTTT | TRBV18 | NA | TRBJ1-4 | once
CASSAKRLAGDTGELFF | TGTGCCAGCAGCGCGAAAAGGCTAGCGGGAGACACCGGGGAGCTGTTTTTT | TRBV7-9 | TRBD2 | TRBJ2-2 | medium-sized
CASSLTGGSPLHF | TGTGCCAGCAGTCTGACAGGGGGTTCACCCCTCCACTTT | TRBV3-1/TRBV3-2 | TRBD1 | TRBJ1-6 | NA
CASSQDRGTGHSPLHF | TGTGCCAGCAGCCAAGATCGGGGGACAGGGCATTCACCCCTCCACTTT | TRBV4-2 | TRBD1 | TRBJ1-6 | NA
CASSDWTSGDEQFF | TGTGCCAGCAGTGATTGGACTAGCGGGGATGAGCAGTTCTTC | TRBV2 | TRBD2 | TRBJ2-1 | NA
CASSYAGTGGYEQYF | TGTGCCAGCAGTTACGCCGGGACAGGGGGGTACGAGCAGTACTTC | TRBV6-5 | TRBD1 | TRBJ2-7 | NA
CASRPPGNTEAFF | TGTGCCAGCAGGCCCCCCGGGAACACTGAAGCTTTCTTT | TRBV28 | NA | TRBJ1-1 | NA
CASSLEQGNTEAFF | TGCGCCAGCAGCTTGGAACAGGGGAACACTGAAGCTTTCTTT | TRBV5-1 | NA | TRBJ1-1 | NA
CASSPAVRETQYF | TGTGCCAGTAGCCCTGCCGTGCGGGAGACCCAGTACTTC | TRBV19 | NA | TRBJ2-5 | NA
CAWSGGGKLEKLFF | TGTGCCTGGAGCGGGGGGGGCAAACTCGAAAAACTGTTTTTT | TRBV30 | NA | TRBJ1-4 | once
CASSPASGGSYEQYF | TGTGCCAGCTCACCGGCGAGCGGGGGATCCTACGAGCAGTACTTC | TRBV18 | TRBD2 | TRBJ2-7 | once
CASSLGRYAGTASGNTIYF | TGCGCCAGCAGCTTAGGCCGATATGCGGGGACTGCCTCTGGAAACACCATATATTTT | TRBV5-1 | NA | TRBJ1-3 | NA
CASSSEGARDTEAFF | TGTGCCAGCAGTTCTGAGGGGGCGCGGGACACTGAAGCTTTCTTT | TRBV6-7 | TRBD1 | TRBJ1-1 | NA
CASSSTTGYHEQYF | TGTGCCAGCAGCTCGACAACAGGGTACCACGAGCAGTACTTC | TRBV7-9 | NA | TRBJ2-7 | NA
CASSHLTGVGQPQHF | TGCGCCAGCAGCCACCTTACAGGCGTTGGTCAGCCCCAGCATTTT | TRBV4-1 | NA | TRBJ1-5 | NA
CASSRQDQETQYF | TGTGCCAGCAGCCGACAGGACCAAGAGACCCAGTACTTC | TRBV5-4 | NA | TRBJ2-5 | NA
CASSAGVNTEAFF | TGTGCCAGCAGCGCAGGGGTGAACACTGAAGCTTTCTTT | TRBV6-4 | NA | TRBJ1-1 | NA
CASSPPFYDNEQFF | TGCGCCAGCAGCCCTCCCTTCTATGACAATGAGCAGTTCTTC | TRBV5-1 | NA | TRBJ2-1 | few
CASSGWGQGKETQYF | TGTGCCAGCAGTGGTTGGGGACAGGGGAAAGAGACCCAGTACTTC | TRBV28 | TRBD1 | TRBJ2-5 | NA
CASSPDRTSGINTQYF | TGTGCCAGCAGCCCTGATCGGACTAGCGGGATCAATACGCAGTATTTT | TRBV7-9 | TRBD2 | TRBJ2-3 | NA
CASDARETEAFF | TGTGCCAGCGATGCGCGGGAGACTGAAGCTTTCTTT | TRBV2 | NA | TRBJ1-1 | many
CASSFRENYGYTF | TGTGCCAGCAGTTTCAGGGAAAACTATGGCTACACCTTC | TRBV27 | NA | TRBJ1-2 | NA
CASTNFNDEKLFF | TGTGCCAGCACGAACTTTAATGATGAAAAACTGTTTTTT | TRBV27 | NA | TRBJ1-4 | NA
CATSDLGGQGSYNEQFF | TGTGCCACCAGTGATTTGGGGGGACAGGGCTCTTACAATGAGCAGTTCTTC | TRBV24-1 | TRBD1 | TRBJ2-1 | once
CASSGDRVGTEAFF | TGTGCCAGCTCCGGGGACAGGGTTGGCACTGAAGCTTTCTTT | TRBV2 | TRBD1 | TRBJ1-1 | NA
CASSYSRDSYNSPLHF | TGTGCCAGCAGCTACTCCCGGGACTCCTATAATTCACCCCTCCACTTT | TRBV5-6 | NA | TRBJ1-6 | NA
CATSREQSPPYEQYF | TGTGCCACCAGCAGAGAACAGTCTCCTCCCTACGAGCAGTACTTC | TRBV15 | NA | TRBJ2-7 | NA
CASSQSTRTEAFF | TGTGCCAGCAGCCAATCGACACGGACTGAAGCTTTCTTT | TRBV14 | NA | TRBJ1-1 | NA
CATSDTRDRGGYTF | TGTGCCACCAGTGATACCCGGGACAGGGGTGGCTACACCTTC | TRBV24-1 | TRBD1 | TRBJ1-2 | NA
CASSLDPGSDTQYF | TGCGCCAGCAGCTTGGATCCGGGTTCAGATACGCAGTATTTT | TRBV5-1 | NA | TRBJ2-3 | NA
CASSYSVTGTGTLNTEAFF | TGTGCCAGCAGTTACTCGGTTACCGGGACAGGGACCTTGAACACTGAAGCTTTCTTT | TRBV6-2/TRBV6-3 | TRBD1 | TRBJ1-1 | NA
CASSVGDFSSYNEQFF | TGTGCCAGCAGCGTAGGGGACTTTAGCTCCTACAATGAGCAGTTCTTC | TRBV9 | NA | TRBJ2-1 | NA
CASSLGLAGGINEQFF | TGCGCCAGCAGCTTGGGACTAGCGGGAGGGATAAATGAGCAGTTCTTC | TRBV5-1 | TRBD2 | TRBJ2-1 | NA
CASSQEGQGYEKLFF | TGTGCCAGCAGCCAAGAAGGGCAGGGATACGAAAAACTGTTTTTT | TRBV3-1/TRBV3-2 | NA | TRBJ1-4 | NA
CASSLQGNQPQHF | TGTGCCAGCTCATTACAGGGGAACCAGCCCCAGCATTTT | TRBV18 | TRBD1 | TRBJ1-5 | NA
CSASLQGRNQPQHF | TGCAGTGCTAGTCTCCAGGGAAGAAATCAGCCCCAGCATTTT | TRBV20-1 | NA | TRBJ1-5 | NA
CASSLFAGGIYEQYF | TGTGCCAGCAGTTTATTCGCAGGGGGGATATACGAGCAGTACTTC | TRBV27 | NA | TRBJ2-7 | NA
CASSFRVGTGNNSPLHF | TGTGCCAGCAGTTTTAGGGTTGGGACAGGGAATAATTCACCCCTCCACTTT | TRBV27 | TRBD1 | TRBJ1-6 | NA
CASSPLAGGNRAETQYF | TGTGCCAGCAGCCCGCTAGCGGGAGGTAACCGCGCCGAGACCCAGTACTTC | TRBV11-2 | TRBD2 | TRBJ2-5 | NA
CASSPPDRKNTEAFF | TGTGCCAGCTCACCACCTGATAGAAAGAACACTGAAGCTTTCTTT | TRBV18 | NA | TRBJ1-1 | NA
CAISSDRASTDTQYF | TGTGCCATCAGTAGTGACAGAGCTAGCACAGATACGCAGTATTTT | TRBV10-3 | NA | TRBJ2-3 | NA
CASSQLQQGNGYTF | TGTGCCAGCTCACAACTACAACAGGGGAACGGCTACACCTTC | TRBV18 | TRBD1 | TRBJ1-2 | once
CASGLVAHSTDTQYF | TGTGCTAGTGGTTTGGTAGCCCACAGTACAGATACGCAGTATTTT | TRBV12-5 | NA | TRBJ2-3 | NA
CASSLSAGAPQQLAKNIQYF | TGTGCCAGCAGTTTATCGGCAGGGGCCCCTCAACAACTAGCCAAAAACATTCAGTACTTC | TRBV27 | NA | TRBJ2-4 | NA
CASSENRDRGNLNQPQHF | TGTGCCAGTAGTGAGAACCGGGACAGGGGAAACCTCAATCAGCCCCAGCATTTT | TRBV19 | TRBD1 | TRBJ1-5 | NA
CASRRDSYNSPLHF | TGTGCCAGCAGGAGGGACAGTTATAATTCACCCCTCCACTTT | TRBV2 | TRBD1 | TRBJ1-6 | NA